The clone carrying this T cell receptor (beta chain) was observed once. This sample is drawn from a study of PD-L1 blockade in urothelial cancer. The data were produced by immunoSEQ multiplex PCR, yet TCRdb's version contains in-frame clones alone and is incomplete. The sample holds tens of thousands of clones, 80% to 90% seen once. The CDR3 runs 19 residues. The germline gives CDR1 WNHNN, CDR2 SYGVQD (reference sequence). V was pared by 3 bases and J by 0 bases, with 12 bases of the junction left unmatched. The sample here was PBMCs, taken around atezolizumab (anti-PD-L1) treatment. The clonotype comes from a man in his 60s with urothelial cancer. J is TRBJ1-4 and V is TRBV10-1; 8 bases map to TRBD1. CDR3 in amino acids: CASSENFGTGYATNEKLFF. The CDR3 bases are TGCGCCAGCAGTGAAAATTTCGGGACAGGCTATGCAACTAATGAAAAACTGTTTTTT.